The clone carrying this T cell receptor beta chain was picked up a small number of times. Its antigen is currently unknown. Patients aged 18 to 65 with hyperthyroidism were newly diagnosed, with duration under 2 months. Uncontrolled infection, other autoimmune disease, pregnancy and lactation each barred patients from inclusion. The CDR3 totals 18 residues. Germline-derived CDR1 and CDR2 are LGHNA and YSLEER. With V trimmed by 1 base and J by 0 bases, 8 bases remained unmatched. The sample comes from a study of T cells in Graves' hyperthyroidism and ophthalmopathy. Overall study results and limits: Most thyroid clonotypes that were expanded above 0.001 also turned up in blood.

Amplified regions were TCR beta CDR3 sequences from RNA transcripts. Primed by the HTBI set, a first-round RT-PCR was run on the TCR CDR3. TCRdb re-called the multiplex PCR reads through MiXCR, storing one row per CDR3 protein. Counted here are 500,000 to 750,000 distinct CDR3 sequences, about half occurring once; the ten biggest clones make up around 7.7%. Sequenced sample: peripheral blood or thyroid tissue (not recorded which). The TCR comes from a woman under 30 with Graves' hyperthyroidism. V usage is TRBV4-3 and J usage is TRBJ2-2; 7 bases match TRBD2. CDR3 nucleotides: TGCGCCAGCAGCCAAGTCGTTCCGCGGGGGTCGAACACCGGGGAGCTGTTTTTT. Translating gives CASSQVVPRGSNTGELFF.